This TCR beta chain came from a study of blood T cell repertoires in COVID-19. Background on the study: Both acute and convalescent COVID-19 samples were obtained from the United States, Italy and Spain. Sample material is recorded as cDNA or gDNA derived from T cells, B-cell-depleted T cells, or PBMCs.

The Seattle site enrolled patients during active infection and followed them longitudinally. As processed by the authors: For nucleated cells, counts were estimated from reference gene primer amplification. Measured with immunoSEQ multiplex PCR; TCRdb has only the in-frame clones, and not every one. V and J calls and clone size are as listed in that table; D and trimming were resolved from the DNA. The data contain 250,000 to 350,000 clones, roughly 84% of them singletons. V was clipped by 4 bases and J by 1 base, with 4 bases between them. The CDR3 runs to 12 residues. The germline gives CDR1 LNHDA, CDR2 SQIVND (reference sequence).

The TCR sequence derives from a human donor with COVID-19, enrolled during active disease. The donor label of this sample is uncertain. Sequenced material: peripheral blood. V usage is TRBV19 and J usage is TRBJ1-1; D not resolved. The CDR3 loop is CASSNWNTEAFF. CDR3 DNA sequence: TGTGCCAGTAGTAACTGGAACACTGAAGCTTTCTTT. The complete variable domain, with remaining parts taken from reference TRBV19 and TRBJ1-1, reads DGGITQSPKYLFRKEGQNVTLSCEQNLNHDAMYWYRQDPGQGLRLIYYSQIVNDFQKGDIAEGYSVSREKKESFPLTVTSAQKNPTAFYLCASSNWNTEAFFGQGTRLTVV.